This TCR beta chain was profiled in a study of identical twins. Through template switching, a universal primer site was introduced, and the cDNA contained unique molecular identifiers. TCRdb redid the calling of the 5' RACE reads with MiXCR, one entry per CDR3 protein. Of around 1.7 million distinct CDR3 sequences listed, around 29% were seen once; the top ten hold 0.25% to 0.3%. Study findings and constraints: Cord blood beta clonotypes that were abundant carried fewer insertions, and memory repertoires showed no such trend. Without tracking the same donors, conclusions rested on cross-sectional statistical analysis.

About this clonotype: Its cognate antigen is unknown.

Every sampled donor was Caucasian and healthy. The sequenced material came from cord blood. The receptor was isolated from a newborn girl in good health.

This CDR3 reads CASRGDRGPNQPQHF. The DNA for the CDR3 is TGTGCCAGCAGAGGGGACAGGGGGCCCAATCAGCCCCAGCATTTT. The V gene is TRBV12-3 or TRBV12-4, the J gene TRBJ1-5, with TRBD1 matching over 12 bases. The junction had 3 bases not matched to a gene; V was cut back by 6 bases and J by 3 bases. This CDR3 is built from 15 residues.